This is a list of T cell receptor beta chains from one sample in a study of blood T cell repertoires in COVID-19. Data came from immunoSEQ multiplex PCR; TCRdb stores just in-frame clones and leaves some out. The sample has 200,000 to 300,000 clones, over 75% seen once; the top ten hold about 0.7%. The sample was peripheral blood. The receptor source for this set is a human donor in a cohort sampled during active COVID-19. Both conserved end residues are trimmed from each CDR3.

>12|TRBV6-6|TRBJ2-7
ASSLGQNLYEQY
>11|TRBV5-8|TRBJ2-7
ASSLGHVYEQY
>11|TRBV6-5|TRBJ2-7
ASSIWSSYEQY
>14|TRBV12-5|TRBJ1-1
ASGLVGGEMNTEAF
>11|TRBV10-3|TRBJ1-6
AISADRDSPLH
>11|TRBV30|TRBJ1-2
AWSVRANYGYT
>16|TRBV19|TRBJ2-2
ASSITLAGGPYTGELF
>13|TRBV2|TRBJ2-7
ASKHRPLADYEQY
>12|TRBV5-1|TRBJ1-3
ASSGTFSGNTIY
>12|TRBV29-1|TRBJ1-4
SVEADSYNEKLF
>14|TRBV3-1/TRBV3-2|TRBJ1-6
ASRRTGSVSNSPLH
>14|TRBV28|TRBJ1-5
ASRTQGPSLNQPQH
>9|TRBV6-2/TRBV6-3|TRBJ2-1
ASSSSIWQF
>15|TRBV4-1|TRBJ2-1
ASSQEASGRAYNEQF
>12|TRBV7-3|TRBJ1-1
ASSLLGLNTEAF
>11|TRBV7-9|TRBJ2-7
ASSLRTSLEQY
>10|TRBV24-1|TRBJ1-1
ATRNRDNEAF
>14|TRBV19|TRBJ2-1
VSSIPGLAGAGEQF
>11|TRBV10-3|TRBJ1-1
AISPGGNTEAF
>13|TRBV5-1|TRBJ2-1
ASSLIPGDYNEQF
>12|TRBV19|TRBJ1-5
ASSIASSNQPQH
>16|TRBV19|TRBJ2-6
ASSIFGTGGSGANVLT
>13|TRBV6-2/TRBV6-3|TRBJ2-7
ASSLTRDRSYEQY
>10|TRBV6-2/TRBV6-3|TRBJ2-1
ASSPAEEGQF
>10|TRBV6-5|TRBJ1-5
ASSLDRAPAD
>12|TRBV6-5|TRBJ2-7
ASSLADPTYEQY
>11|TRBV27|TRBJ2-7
ASSLDSTYEQY
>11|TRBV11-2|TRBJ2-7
ASGYSGSYEQY
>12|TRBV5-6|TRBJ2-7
ASSWSGTAYEQY
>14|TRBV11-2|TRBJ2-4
ASSLVPSGGMQLRY
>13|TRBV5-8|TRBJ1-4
ASSLGGTGGEKLF
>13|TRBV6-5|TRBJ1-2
ASRQAMGTNYGYT
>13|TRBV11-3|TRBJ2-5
ASSQGGYLQETQY
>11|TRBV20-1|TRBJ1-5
SASKRENQPQH
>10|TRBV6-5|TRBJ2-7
ASSPSPVVQY
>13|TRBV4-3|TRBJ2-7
ASSQLTGAGDEQY
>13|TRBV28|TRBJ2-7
ASSFPLSGLGEQY
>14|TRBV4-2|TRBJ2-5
ASSQRLAGEGETQY
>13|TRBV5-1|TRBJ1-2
ASSLGGDQEGGYT
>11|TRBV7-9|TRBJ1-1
ASPQGPDTEAF
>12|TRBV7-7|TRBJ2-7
ASSLGGAGYEQY
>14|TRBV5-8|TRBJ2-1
ASLQGQTFTYNEQF
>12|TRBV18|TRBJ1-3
ASSPLGVRNTIY
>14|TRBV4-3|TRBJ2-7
ASSQDRGLFSYEQY